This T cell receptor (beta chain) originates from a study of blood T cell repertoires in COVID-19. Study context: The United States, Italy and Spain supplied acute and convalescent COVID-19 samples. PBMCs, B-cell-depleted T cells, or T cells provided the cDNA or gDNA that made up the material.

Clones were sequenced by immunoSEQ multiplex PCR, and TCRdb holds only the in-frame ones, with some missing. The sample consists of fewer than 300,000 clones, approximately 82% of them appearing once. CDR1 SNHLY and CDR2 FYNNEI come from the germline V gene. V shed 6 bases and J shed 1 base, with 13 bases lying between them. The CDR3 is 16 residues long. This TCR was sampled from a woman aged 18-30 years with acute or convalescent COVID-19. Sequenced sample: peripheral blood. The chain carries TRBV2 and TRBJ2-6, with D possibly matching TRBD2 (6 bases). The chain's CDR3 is CASRSREVSGANVLTF. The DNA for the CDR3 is TGTGCCAGCAGATCGAGGGAGGTATCTGGGGCCAACGTCCTGACTTTC.